Ten or more counts support the clone carrying this T cell receptor (beta chain). Its antigen is unknown. The authors ran a second PCR of 7 to 11 cycles using a sample-barcoded 5' primer and a J-beta primer mix. Sequencing recovered at least 3 million CDR3-containing paired-end reads from each sample. From the 5' RACE reads, TCRdb called clonotypes with MiXCR, one entry per CDR3 protein. The sample contains hundreds of thousands of distinct CDR3 sequences, around 45% of which appear only once. These data come from a study of blood T cells in healthy people across ages. V gave up 6 bases and J gave up 9 bases, with 12 bases separating them. The CDR3 spans 12 residues. The germline V gene encodes CDR1 SNHLY and CDR2 FYNNEI. General study points: Percentage of naive T cells showed a strong correlation with TCR beta diversity. In long-lived donors, naive CD4+ cell counts and diversity exceeded those of aged donors. Reliance upon unsorted PBMCs precluded definitive naive versus antigen-experienced comparison.

The chain links TRBV2 to TRBJ2-1; D is perhaps TRBD1 (6 bases). This TCR was recovered from a woman between 55 and 75 years old in good health. Sample: blood. In DNA form, the CDR3 reads TGTGCCAGCAGACCGCAGGGGCCTGAGCAGTTCTTC. Translated, it gives CASRPQGPEQFF.